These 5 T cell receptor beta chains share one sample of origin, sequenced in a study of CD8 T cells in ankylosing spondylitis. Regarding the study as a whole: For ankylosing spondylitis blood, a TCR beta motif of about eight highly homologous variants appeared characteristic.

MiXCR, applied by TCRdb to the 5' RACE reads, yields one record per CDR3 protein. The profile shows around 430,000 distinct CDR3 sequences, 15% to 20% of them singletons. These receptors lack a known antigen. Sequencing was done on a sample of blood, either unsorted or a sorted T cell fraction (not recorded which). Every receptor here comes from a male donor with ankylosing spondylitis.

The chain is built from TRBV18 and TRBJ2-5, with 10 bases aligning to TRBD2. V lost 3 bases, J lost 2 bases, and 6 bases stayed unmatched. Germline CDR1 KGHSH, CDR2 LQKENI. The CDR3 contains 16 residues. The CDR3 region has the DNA TGTGCCAGCTCACCCGTTAGCGGGGGGCCACAAGAGACCCAGTACTTC. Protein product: CASSPVSGGPQETQYF.

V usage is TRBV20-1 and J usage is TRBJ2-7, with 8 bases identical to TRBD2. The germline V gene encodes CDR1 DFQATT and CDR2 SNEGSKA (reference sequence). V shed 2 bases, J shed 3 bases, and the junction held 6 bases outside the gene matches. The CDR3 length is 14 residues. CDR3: CSARQRESGYEQYF. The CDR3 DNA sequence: TGCAGTGCTAGACAGCGGGAGTCGGGCTACGAGCAGTACTTC.

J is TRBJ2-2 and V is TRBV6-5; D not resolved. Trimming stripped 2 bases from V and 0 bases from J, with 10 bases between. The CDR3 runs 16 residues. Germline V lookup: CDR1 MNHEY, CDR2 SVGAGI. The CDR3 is CASSYGSFANTGELFF. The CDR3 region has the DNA TGTGCCAGCAGTTACGGGTCGTTCGCGAACACCGGGGAGCTGTTTTTT.

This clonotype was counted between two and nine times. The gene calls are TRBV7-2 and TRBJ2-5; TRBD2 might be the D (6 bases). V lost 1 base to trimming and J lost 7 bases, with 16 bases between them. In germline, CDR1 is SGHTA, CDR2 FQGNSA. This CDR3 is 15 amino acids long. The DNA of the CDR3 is TGTGCCAGCAGCTTAGAGGGTTTCGGGGGAGGGACCCAGTACTTC. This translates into CASSLEGFGGGTQYF.

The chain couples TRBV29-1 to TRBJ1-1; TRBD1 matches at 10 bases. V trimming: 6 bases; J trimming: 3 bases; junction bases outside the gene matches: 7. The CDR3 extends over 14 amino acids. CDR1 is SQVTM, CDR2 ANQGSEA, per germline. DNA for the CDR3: TGCAGCGTACTACGACAGGGGGCTTACACTGAAGCTTTCTTT. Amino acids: CSVLRQGAYTEAFF.